The entry below gives a single T cell receptor beta chain sequence along with its context. Its antigen is unidentified. The sample belongs to a study of beta chain features in type 1 diabetes. Study-wide points: TCRB CDR3 length was moderately but significantly reduced in all four CD4+ subsets of Type 1 diabetes patients. Shorter templates may be favored by PCR, equally so in patients and controls. Relative to healthy donors, patients appeared to have naive, central memory and Treg TCRB repertoires that were more similar.

Sequencing targeted expressed TCRB transcripts, as all isolated RNA had been reverse transcribed. Regulatory, naive and central memory T cell samples averaged approximately 3.5 million reads. TCRdb's table, derived via immunoSEQ multiplex PCR, lists solely in-frame clones and lacks some. The sample shows around 30,000 clones, about 61% of them seen only once. Germline CDR1 and CDR2: SQVTM and ANQGSEA. CDR3 length equals 14 residues. Unmatched junction bases numbered 8, after V lost 5 bases and J lost 4 bases. The receptor was isolated from a woman in her thirties with type 1 diabetes. The chain is built from TRBV29-1 and TRBJ2-1; 7 bases fit TRBD2. The sequenced sample consisted of Tregs from blood. The CDR3 region has the DNA TGCAGCGTTTTCCTAGCGGAACTTTACAATGAGCAGTTCTTC. Translating it yields CSVFLAELYNEQFF.